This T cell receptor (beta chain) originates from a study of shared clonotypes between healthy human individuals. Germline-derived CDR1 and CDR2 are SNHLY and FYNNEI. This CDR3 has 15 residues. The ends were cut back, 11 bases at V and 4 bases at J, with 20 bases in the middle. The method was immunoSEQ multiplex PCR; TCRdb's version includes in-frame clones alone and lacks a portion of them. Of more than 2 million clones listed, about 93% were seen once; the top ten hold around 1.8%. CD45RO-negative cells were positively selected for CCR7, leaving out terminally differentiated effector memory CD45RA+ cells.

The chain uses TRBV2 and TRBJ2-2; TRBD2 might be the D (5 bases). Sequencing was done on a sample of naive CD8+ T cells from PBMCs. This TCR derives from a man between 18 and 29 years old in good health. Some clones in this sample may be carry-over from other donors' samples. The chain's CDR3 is CAGSRVRQSTGELFF. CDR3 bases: TGTGCCGGATCGAGGGTGAGGCAAAGCACCGGGGAGCTGTTTTTT.